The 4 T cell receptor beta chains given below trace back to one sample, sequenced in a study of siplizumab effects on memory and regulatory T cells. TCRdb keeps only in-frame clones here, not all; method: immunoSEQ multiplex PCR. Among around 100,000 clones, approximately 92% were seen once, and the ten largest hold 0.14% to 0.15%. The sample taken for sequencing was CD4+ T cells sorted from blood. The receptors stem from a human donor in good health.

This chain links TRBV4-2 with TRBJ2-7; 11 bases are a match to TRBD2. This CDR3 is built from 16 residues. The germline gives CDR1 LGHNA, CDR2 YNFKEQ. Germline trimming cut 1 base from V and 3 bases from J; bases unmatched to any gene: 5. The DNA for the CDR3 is TGTGCCAGCAGCCAAGTAGCGGGGGGGTCTTTCTACGAGCAGTACTTC. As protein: CASSQVAGGSFYEQYF.

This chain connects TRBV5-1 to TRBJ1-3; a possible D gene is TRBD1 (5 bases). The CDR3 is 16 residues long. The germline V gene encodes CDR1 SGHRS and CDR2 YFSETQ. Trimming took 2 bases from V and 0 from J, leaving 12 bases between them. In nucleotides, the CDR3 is TGCGCCAGCAGCTTAGGTACAGGCGGCTCTGGAAACACCATATATTTT. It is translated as CASSLGTGGSGNTIYF.

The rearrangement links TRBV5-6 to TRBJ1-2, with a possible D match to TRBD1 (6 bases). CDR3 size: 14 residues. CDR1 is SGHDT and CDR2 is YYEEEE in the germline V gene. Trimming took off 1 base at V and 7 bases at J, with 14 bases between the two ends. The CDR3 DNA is TGTGCCAGCAGCTTGCGGGTGGGGGCGCTTGGCTACACCTTC. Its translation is CASSLRVGALGYTF.

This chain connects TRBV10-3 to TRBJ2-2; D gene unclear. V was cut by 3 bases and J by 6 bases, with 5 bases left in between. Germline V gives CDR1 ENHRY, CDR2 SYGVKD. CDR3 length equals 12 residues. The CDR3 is CAISDTAGELFF. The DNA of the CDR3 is TGTGCCATCAGTGACACAGCCGGGGAGCTGTTTTTT.